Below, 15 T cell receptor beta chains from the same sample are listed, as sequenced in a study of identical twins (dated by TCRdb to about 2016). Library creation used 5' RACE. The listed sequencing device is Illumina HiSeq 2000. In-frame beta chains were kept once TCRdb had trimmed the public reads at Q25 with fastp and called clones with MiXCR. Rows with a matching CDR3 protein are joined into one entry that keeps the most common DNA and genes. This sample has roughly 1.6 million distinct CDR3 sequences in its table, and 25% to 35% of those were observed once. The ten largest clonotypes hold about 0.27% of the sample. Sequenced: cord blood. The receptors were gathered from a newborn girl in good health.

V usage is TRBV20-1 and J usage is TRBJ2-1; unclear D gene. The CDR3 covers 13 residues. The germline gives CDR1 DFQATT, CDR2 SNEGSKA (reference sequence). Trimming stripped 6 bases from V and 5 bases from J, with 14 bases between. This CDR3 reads CSAMIGLDNEQFF. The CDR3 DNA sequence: TGCAGTGCCATGATAGGGCTTGACAATGAGCAGTTCTTC.

DNA of the CDR3: TGTGCCAGCAGCCAAGTACGGCGGGGGACAGATACGCAGTATTTT. Translation gives CASSQVRRGTDTQYF. The rearrangement links TRBV4-2 to TRBJ2-3, with TRBD2 identical over 7 bases. V dropped 1 base and J dropped 3; count of bases not matched to a gene: 4. The CDR3 spans 15 residues. Germline assignment: CDR1 LGHNA and CDR2 YNFKEQ.

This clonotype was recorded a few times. CDR3 sequence reads: CASSQTYSGAGANVLTF. Here the CDR3 DNA reads TGTGCCAGCAGCCAGACCTATAGCGGGGCTGGGGCCAACGTCCTGACTTTC. The chain links TRBV7-2 to TRBJ2-6; 8 bases are a match to TRBD2. Germline V lookup: CDR1 SGHTA, CDR2 FQGNSA. The CDR3 has 17 residues. After removal of 5 bases from V and 2 bases from J, the junction contained 8 bases not matched to a gene.

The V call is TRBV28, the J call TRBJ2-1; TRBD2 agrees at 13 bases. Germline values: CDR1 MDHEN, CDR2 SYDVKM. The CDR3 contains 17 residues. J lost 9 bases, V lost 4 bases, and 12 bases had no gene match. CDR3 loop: CASSSTAGTSGTSEQFF. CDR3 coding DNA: TGTGCCAGCAGTTCCACCGCCGGGACTAGCGGGACTAGTGAGCAGTTCTTC.

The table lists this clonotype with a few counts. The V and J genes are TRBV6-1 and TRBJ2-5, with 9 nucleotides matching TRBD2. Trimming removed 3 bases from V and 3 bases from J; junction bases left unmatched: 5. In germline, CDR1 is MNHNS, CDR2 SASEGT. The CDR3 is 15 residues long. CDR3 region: CASSDYRLAEETQYF. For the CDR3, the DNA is TGTGCCAGCAGTGATTACCGACTAGCGGAAGAGACCCAGTACTTC.

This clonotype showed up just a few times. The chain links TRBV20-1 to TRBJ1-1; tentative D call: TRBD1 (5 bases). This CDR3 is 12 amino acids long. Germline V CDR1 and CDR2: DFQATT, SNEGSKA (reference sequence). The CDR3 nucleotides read TGCAGCCCGGGGGGGACGAACACTGAAGCTTTCTTT. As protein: CSPGGTNTEAFF.

This chain's CDR3 is CASSLAPNQGRFSTDTQYF. CDR3 in DNA: TGTGCCAGCAGTTTAGCTCCCAACCAGGGAAGGTTTAGCACAGATACGCAGTATTTT. This chain joins TRBV12-3 or TRBV12-4 and TRBJ2-3; possibly TRBD1 for D (5 bases). V dropped 0 bases and J dropped 0 bases, with 19 bases sitting between them. The CDR3 extends over 19 amino acids.

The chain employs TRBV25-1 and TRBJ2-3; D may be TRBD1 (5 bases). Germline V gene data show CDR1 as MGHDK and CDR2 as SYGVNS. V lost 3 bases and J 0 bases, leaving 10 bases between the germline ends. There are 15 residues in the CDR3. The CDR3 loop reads CASSDWGKSTDTQYF. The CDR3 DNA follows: TGTGCCAGCAGTGATTGGGGCAAGAGCACAGATACGCAGTATTTT.

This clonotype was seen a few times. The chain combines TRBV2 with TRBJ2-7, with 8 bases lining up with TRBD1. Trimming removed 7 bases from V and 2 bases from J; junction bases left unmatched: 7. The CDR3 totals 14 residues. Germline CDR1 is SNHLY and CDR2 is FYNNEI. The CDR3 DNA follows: TGTGCCAGCAAGTCCGGGACAGGCGCCTACGAGCAGTACTTC. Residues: CASKSGTGAYEQYF. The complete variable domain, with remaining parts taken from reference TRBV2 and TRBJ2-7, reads EPEVTQTPSHQVTQMGQEVILRCVPISNHLYFYWYRQILGQKVEFLVSFYNNEISEKSEIFDDQFSVERPDGSNFTLKIRSTKLEDSAMYFCASKSGTGAYEQYFGPGTRLTVT.

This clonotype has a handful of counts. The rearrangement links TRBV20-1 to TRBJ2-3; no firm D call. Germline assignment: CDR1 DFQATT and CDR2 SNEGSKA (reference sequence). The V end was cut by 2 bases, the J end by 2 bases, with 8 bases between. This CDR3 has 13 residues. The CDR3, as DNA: TGCAGTGCTAGACTCGGCACCACAGATACGCAGTATTTT. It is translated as CSARLGTTDTQYF.

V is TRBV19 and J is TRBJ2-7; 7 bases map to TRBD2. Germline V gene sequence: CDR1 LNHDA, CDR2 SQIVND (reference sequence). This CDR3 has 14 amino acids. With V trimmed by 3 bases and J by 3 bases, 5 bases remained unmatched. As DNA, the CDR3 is TGTGCCAGTAGTATCGCGGGAGTCGTCTACGAGCAGTACTTC. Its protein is CASSIAGVVYEQYF.

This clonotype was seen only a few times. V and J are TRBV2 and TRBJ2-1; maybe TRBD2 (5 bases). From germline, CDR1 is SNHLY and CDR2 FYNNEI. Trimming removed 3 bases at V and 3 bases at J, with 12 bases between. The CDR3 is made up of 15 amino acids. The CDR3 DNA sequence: TGTGCCAGCAGTGACGGACTCCCTTACTACAATGAGCAGTTCTTC. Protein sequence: CASSDGLPYYNEQFF.

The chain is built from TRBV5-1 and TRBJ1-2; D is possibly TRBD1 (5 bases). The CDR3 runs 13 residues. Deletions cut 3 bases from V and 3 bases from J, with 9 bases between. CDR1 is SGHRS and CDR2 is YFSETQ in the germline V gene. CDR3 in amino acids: CASSSSGHYGYTF. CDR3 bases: TGCGCCAGCAGCTCGTCGGGACACTATGGCTACACCTTC.

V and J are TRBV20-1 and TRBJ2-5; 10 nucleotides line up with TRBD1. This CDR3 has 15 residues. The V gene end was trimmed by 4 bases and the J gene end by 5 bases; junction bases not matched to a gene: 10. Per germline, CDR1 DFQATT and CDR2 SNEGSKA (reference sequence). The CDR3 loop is CSATKTGGAEETQYF. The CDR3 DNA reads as TGCAGTGCTACAAAGACAGGGGGCGCGGAGGAGACCCAGTACTTC.

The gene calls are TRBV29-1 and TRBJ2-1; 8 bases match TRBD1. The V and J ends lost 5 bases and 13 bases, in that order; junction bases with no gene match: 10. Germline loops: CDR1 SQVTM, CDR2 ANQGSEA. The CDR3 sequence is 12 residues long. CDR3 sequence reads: CSVTGGKETQFF. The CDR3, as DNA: TGCAGCGTTACAGGGGGTAAGGAGACCCAGTTCTTC.